Below, 4 T cell receptor beta chains from the same sample are listed, as sequenced in a study of CD8+ T cells in alopecia areata. Investigators isolated RNA and reverse transcribed it into cDNA to act as the sequencing template. TCRdb's copy holds only in-frame clones and misses some; the assay was immunoSEQ multiplex PCR. In the table there are 150,000 to 180,000 clones, around half of which are singletons. Sequencing was performed on CD8+ T cells sorted from blood, taken at week 0. All receptors derive from a human donor with alopecia areata.

The chain combines TRBV30 with TRBJ1-6; D is ambiguous. CDR1 and CDR2 from the germline V gene are GTSNPN and SVGIG (reference sequence). The CDR3 spans 14 residues. The ends were cut back, 1 base at V and 0 bases at J, with 4 bases in the middle. The CDR3 reads CAWSGGSYNSPLHF. CDR3 DNA: TGTGCCTGGAGTGGAGGCTCCTATAATTCACCCCTCCACTTT.

This clone was detected a few times. This chain connects TRBV9 to TRBJ2-3, with D unclear. CDR1 SGDLS and CDR2 YYNGEE come from the germline V gene. Trimming took 4 bases from V and 0 from J, leaving 12 bases between them. The CDR3 length is 15 residues. The CDR3 sequence: CASSPRSGSTDTQYF. The DNA for the CDR3 is TGTGCCAGCAGCCCCCGTTCCGGGAGCACAGATACGCAGTATTTT. Full variable domain (remainder filled in from reference TRBV9 and TRBJ2-3): DSGVTQTPKHLITATGQRVTLRCSPRSGDLSVYWYQQSLDQGLQFLIQYYNGEERAKGNILERFSAQQFPDLHSELNLSSLELGDSALYFCASSPRSGSTDTQYFGPGTRLTVL.

This clone was seen a single time. The chain couples TRBV5-6 to TRBJ2-7, with D possibly TRBD1 on 5 matching bases. This CDR3 region has 15 residues. The V and J ends lost 0 bases and 5 bases respectively, with 15 bases between them. Germline CDR1 and CDR2: SGHDT and YYEEEE. This chain's CDR3 is CASSLGGRVSDEQYF. The CDR3 coding sequence is TGTGCCAGCAGCTTGGGGGGCAGGGTAAGCGACGAGCAGTACTTC.

The J gene is TRBJ1-4, the V gene TRBV5-6, with D unclear. Germline CDR1 and CDR2: SGHDT and YYEEEE. The CDR3 spans 15 residues. Trimming took off 0 bases at V and 5 bases at J, with 11 bases between the two ends. The CDR3 reads CASSLDGSRNEKLFF. The DNA of the CDR3 is TGTGCCAGCAGCTTGGACGGCAGCAGAAATGAAAAACTGTTTTTT.